Below, 9 T cell receptor beta chains from the same sample are listed, as sequenced in a study of T cells in Graves' hyperthyroidism and ophthalmopathy (dated by TCRdb to between 2019 and 2020). To prepare the library, multiplex PCR was applied. This sample was sequenced with an Illumina HiSeq 2000. Amplification of TCR beta CDR3 regions was carried out from RNA transcripts. A first-round RT-PCR of the TCR CDR3 used the HTBI primer set with the Qiagen OneStep RT-PCR kit. In-frame beta chains were kept once TCRdb had trimmed the public reads at Q25 with fastp and called clones with MiXCR. Duplicate CDR3 protein sequences are folded into a single record with the most common DNA and genes. The sample contains around 600,000 distinct CDR3 sequences, around 14% of them found a single time. The ten largest clones take up around 7% of the sample. Input material: blood. These receptors were taken from a woman younger than 35 with Graves' ophthalmopathy.

This clonotype has only a few counts. CDR3 residues: CASGKQGAGTEAFF. CDR3 in DNA: TGTGCCAGCGGAAAACAGGGGGCGGGCACTGAAGCTTTCTTT. The V and J genes are TRBV6-2 or TRBV6-3 and TRBJ1-1, with 9 positions matching TRBD1. Trimming removed 8 bases from V and 4 bases from J; junction bases left unmatched: 8. Germline lookup yields CDR1 MNHEY and CDR2 SVGEGT. The CDR3 consists of 14 residues.

This clonotype was seen more than once but under ten times. This chain uses TRBV5-1 with TRBJ2-5; 8 bases are a match to TRBD2. The CDR3 is made up of 16 amino acids. The germline CDR1 and CDR2 sequences are SGHRS and YFSETQ. After removal of 4 bases from V and 4 bases from J, the junction contained 12 bases not matched to a gene. This CDR3 reads CASSGYGGAGRETQYF. CDR3 nucleotide sequence: TGCGCCAGCAGCGGTTACGGGGGGGCAGGACGAGAGACCCAGTACTTC. Together with reference TRBV5-1 and TRBJ2-5, the CDR3 gives the full variable domain: KAGVTQTPRYLIKTRGQQVTLSCSPISGHRSVSWYQQTPGQGLQFLFEYFSETQRNKGNFPGRFSGRQFSNSRSEMNVSTLELGDSALYLCASSGYGGAGRETQYFGPGTRLLVL.

The chain carries TRBV9 and TRBJ2-7; 8 bases agree with TRBD1. The CDR3 has 15 amino acids. V was pared by 2 bases and J by 3 bases, with 7 bases of the junction left unmatched. CDR1 and CDR2 (germline): SGDLS, YYNGEE. The CDR3 DNA is TGTGCCAGCAGCGTCGCCGGGACAGGCGGCTACGAGCAGTACTTC. Translation gives CASSVAGTGGYEQYF.

Only a few counts were recorded for this clonotype. V usage is TRBV12-5 and J usage is TRBJ1-2, with a weak D call TRBD1 (6 bases). Trimming left V 0 bases short and J 5 bases short, with 19 bases between. Germline V gene lookup returns CDR1 LGHNT and CDR2 FRNRAP. CDR3 length: 17 amino acids. The CDR3 DNA is TGTGCTAGTGGTTTGGTACCTTTGGGGGGCGGCAGGTATGGCTACACCTTC. Amino acids: CASGLVPLGGGRYGYTF.

The genes are TRBV6-2 or TRBV6-3 and TRBJ1-1, with D unresolved. The length of the CDR3 is 14 residues. Germline V gene sequence: CDR1 MNHEY, CDR2 SVGEGT. Deletions cut 5 bases from V and 7 bases from J, with 17 bases between. CDR3 region: CASSPVVPDDEAFF. CDR3 coding DNA: TGTGCCAGCAGTCCAGTAGTCCCAGATGATGAAGCTTTCTTT.

This clonotype came up a few times. The V and J genes are TRBV19 and TRBJ2-7; D ambiguous. CDR1 is LNHDA, CDR2 SQIVND, per germline (reference sequence). V was shortened by 1 base and J by 4 bases, with 11 bases between the two germline ends. The CDR3 is 14 residues long. The CDR3 DNA sequence: TGTGCCAGTAGTATAGGTCAGGTCGGGTACGAGCAGTACTTC. Its protein is CASSIGQVGYEQYF.

This clonotype has a handful of counts. The genes are TRBV9 and TRBJ2-2; 9 nucleotides line up with TRBD1. The germline gives CDR1 SGDLS, CDR2 YYNGEE. Germline trimming cut 3 bases from V and 4 bases from J; bases unmatched to any gene: 7. This CDR3 contains 16 residues. The chain's CDR3 is CASSGDRGVITGELFF. The DNA of the CDR3 is TGTGCCAGCAGCGGTGACAGGGGGGTGATCACCGGGGAGCTGTTTTTT.

Ten or more counts support this clonotype. J is TRBJ2-3 and V is TRBV7-9; 7 nucleotides line up with TRBD1. The CDR3 has 18 residues. Trimming at V came to 3 bases and at J to 5 bases, leaving 17 bases not matched to a gene. Germline CDR1 reads SEHNR; CDR2 reads FQNEAQ (reference sequence). CDR3 sequence reads: CASSFPIQGKYAKDTQYF. CDR3 DNA sequence: TGTGCCAGCAGCTTCCCAATACAGGGGAAATATGCGAAAGATACGCAGTATTTT.

This clonotype was found many times. CDR3 DNA: TGTGCCAGCAGCCCCAGTGGGGATACGCAGTATTTT. Protein: CASSPSGDTQYF. The chain joins TRBV7-3 to TRBJ2-3; D gene uncertain. Germline loops: CDR1 SGHTA, CDR2 FQGTGA. The CDR3 runs to 12 residues. The V end lost 5 bases, the J end lost 6 bases, and 9 bases lay between the germline ends.